Given below is one T cell receptor beta chain in context. Its target is not known. Profiled with immunoSEQ multiplex PCR; TCRdb holds only in-frame clones, not every one. Among around 1.1 million clones listed, approximately 80% were seen once. This entry is derived from a study of shared clonotypes between healthy human individuals. Study-wide findings and caveats: Rarefaction indicated that sorted-subset sequencing remained incomplete although depth was large.

CDR1 and CDR2 from the germline V gene are KGHSH and LQKENI. This CDR3 has 13 residues. Trimming pared 3 bases from V and 2 bases from J, leaving 8 bases between. This rearrangement joins TRBV18 to TRBJ2-7; no firm D call. The clonotype originates from a man younger than 30 in good health. Some clones in this sample may be carry-over from other donors' samples. The sequencing input was memory CD4+ T cells from PBMCs. Subset in this sample: CD45RA-negative fraction. The CDR3 is CASSPYGAYEQYF. CDR3 DNA: TGTGCCAGCTCACCCTATGGAGCCTACGAGCAGTACTTC.